The T cell receptor (beta chain) under discussion was sequenced for a study of cytomegalovirus exposure and HLA in healthy donors. The germline V gene encodes CDR1 SGHRS and CDR2 YFSETQ. Between the trimmed V and J ends, which lost 4 bases and 0 bases, there was a span of 16 bases. The CDR3 runs to 17 residues. Only in-frame clones appear in the TCRdb table, and some are missing; sequencing was by immunoSEQ multiplex PCR. The table shows around 200,000 clones, with 65% to 85% occurring only once. The specimen was PBMCs. This clonotype originated in a woman aged 18 to 35 in good health and CMV-seropositive. The genes are TRBV5-1 and TRBJ2-2; tentative D call: TRBD1 (5 bases). DNA for the CDR3: TGCGCCAGCAGCCATAAGTCGACAGACTCGAACACCGGGGAGCTGTTTTTT. It translates to CASSHKSTDSNTGELFF.